This T cell receptor beta chain was sequenced during a study of PD-L1 blockade in urothelial cancer. On the study more broadly: Prior exposure to chemotherapy in patients amounted to 0 to 3 regimens received. Blood was subjected to analysis at 3 weeks (second dose) and 6 weeks following treatment start. Reported median T cell count for blood samples was 130,000 to 150,000.

A total of 1 to 8 samples per patient were collected pretreatment and on-treatment. Clones were read by immunoSEQ multiplex PCR, and TCRdb kept only the in-frame ones, dropping some. The sample carries 40,000 to 55,000 clones, approximately 84% recorded once. This clone was observed once. Specimen: PBMCs, collected around atezolizumab (anti-PD-L1) treatment. The origin of this receptor is a man aged 35-49 years with urothelial cancer.

CDR3 sequence reads: CASSLGTAPNYGYTF. The CDR3 DNA follows: TGTGCCAGCAGTTTAGGGACAGCCCCTAACTATGGCTACACCTTC. The chain carries TRBV28 and TRBJ1-2; 7 bases are a match to TRBD1. The CDR3 has 15 amino acids. From germline, CDR1 is MDHEN and CDR2 SYDVKM. V lost 2 bases and J lost 0; bases outside the gene matches: 3.